The subject of this entry is one T cell receptor beta chain. This receptor's antigen is unknown. No quality values exist for individual bases; no much larger clone is one base distant. The sample belongs to a study of immune evolution from preneoplasia to lung adenocarcinoma (dated by TCRdb to 2020 to 2022). Describing the broader study: HLA loss of heterozygosity was seen in about 7.6%, 15% and 36% of AIS, MIA and ADC lesions, and in no AAH lesions. Immune contexture across lung adenocarcinoma precursors and invasive adenocarcinoma was profiled using immune gene expression, TCR sequencing and multiplex immunofluorescence. Resected precursor lesions (AAH, AIS, MIA) and invasive adenocarcinomas were compared with paired morphologically normal lung tissue. Sample size was determined by specimen availability and not by a prior power calculation. The immune data were integrated with whole exome sequencing and methylation data from the same cohort of nodules. In total, the cohort included 40 to 60 patients with pulmonary nodules, all of whom underwent surgical resection. TCR sequencing data were obtained from around 51 patients. According to the study, 105 samples went through TCR sequencing. POLYSOLVER was used to infer class I HLA alleles from exome data, and LOHHLA was used to detect allele-specific HLA loss.

The research as a whole found: Because every patient came from Japan and China, how well the results apply to Western populations was uncertain. Normal lung had the highest top T cell clone frequencies, which appeared to decline progressively from AAH through AIS, MIA and invasive adenocarcinoma. Clonality was highest in normal lung, while later-stage lesions appeared to have lower clonality but higher T cell density and diversity. KRAS-mutant nodules showed the highest T cell clonality compared with EGFR-mutant or double wild-type lesions. The findings reflected association rather than direct causation, and larger cohorts with long-term follow-up and longitudinal biopsies were considered necessary.

Its CDR3 holds 15 amino acids, cysteine through phenylalanine. Only CDR3 DNA is held: 45 bases, read in frame from base 1. Patients underwent resection in Japan or China between the mid-2010s and the late 2010s. The histologic diagnosis of each case was independently confirmed on H&E slides by two lung cancer pathologists. Premalignant or tumor cells were enriched for nucleic acid extraction by macro-dissection performed after pathologic assessment. FFPE tissue was used for DNA isolation with the AllPrep DNA/RNA FFPE Kit. Using the immunoSEQ hsTCRbeta Kit, TCR beta CDR3 regions were sequenced from DNA. In the original analysis: The ImmunoSEQ Analyzer was used to analyse the TCR sequencing data. T cell clonality was defined as 1 minus Pielou's evenness, as computed on productive rearrangements. The inverse Simpson index, applied to productive templates, was used to measure T cell diversity. T cell density was defined as TCR beta template counts normalized to usable DNA, with usable DNA estimated by amplification and sequencing of housekeeping genes. Two-sided Kruskal-Wallis tests were used to compare TCR metrics across histologic stages. The immuneACCESS repertoire file appears here via TCRdb, limited to in-frame rearrangements. These files lack a portion of the clones; in checked studies, under half of the deficit traces to unresolved V genes, and the cause of the others is not known. V and J calls and clone size follow that table, whereas D and trimming were derived from the DNA. This sample lists 9,500 to 13,000 clones; roughly 84% were detected once. Of the sample, 1.5% to 2% falls within the top ten clones.

This receptor was taken from a person aged 70 to 79 with lung adenocarcinoma. Sequencing was carried out using FFPE minimally invasive lung adenocarcinoma tissue. Taken with the paper, the label for cell subset or site translates to: micro-invasive lung adenocarcinoma (MIA). The rearranged segments are TRBV21-1 and TRBJ1-1; the table's D gene call, TRBD1, was not cross checked with the DNA. TRBV21-1 is a pseudogene locus. The DNA sequence is TGTGCCAGCAGCGGACAACAGGGGGATGGCACTGAAGCTTTCTTT. This encodes CASSGQQGDGTEAFF.